A selection of T cell receptor beta chains follows, all from one sample in a study of PD-1 blockade in classical Hodgkin lymphoma. The protocol was immunoSEQ multiplex PCR, while the TCRdb copy is restricted to in-frame clones and leaves out a portion. The data hold approximately 36,000 clones, with roughly three quarters observed a single time. Sequencing used peripheral blood mononuclear cells (PBMCs), obtained before the second cycle of nivolumab. The receptors come from a human donor with classical Hodgkin lymphoma. Each CDR3 is given with its conserved first and last residue. A D gene is named only where the DNA matches it firmly. The size entry is marked missing in some rows and otherwise reads once, few, many or a size class.

D: -; J: TRBJ2-3; size: -; V: TRBV5-1; DNA: TGCGCCAGCAGCCTCACAGGGTCAGATACGCAGTATTTT; CDR3: CASSLTGSDTQYF
D: -; J: TRBJ1-2; size: -; V: TRBV7-2; DNA: TGTGCCAGCAGCCACGGCGGGAGCTATGGCTACACCTTC; CDR3: CASSHGGSYGYTF
D: -; J: TRBJ1-3; size: -; V: TRBV10-3; DNA: TGTGCCATCAGAGCCACCTCTGGAAACACCATATATTTT; CDR3: CAIRATSGNTIYF
D: -; J: TRBJ2-2; size: -; V: TRBV7-9; DNA: TGTGCCAGCAGCTTAGAGTTCGGGGAGCTGTTTTTT; CDR3: CASSLEFGELFF
D: -; J: TRBJ1-2; size: medium-sized; V: TRBV6-1; DNA: TGTGCCAGCAGTGAAGAGGGCAGGACCTATGGCTACACCTTC; CDR3: CASSEEGRTYGYTF
D: -; J: TRBJ2-7; size: -; V: TRBV2; DNA: TGTGCCAGCAGTGATCAAGGAATCTCCTACGAGCAGTACTTC; CDR3: CASSDQGISYEQYF
D: TRBD1; J: TRBJ2-7; size: -; V: TRBV7-9; DNA: TGTGCCAGCAGCTTCCTCGAACAGGGGGCTCTTGGGCAGTACTTC; CDR3: CASSFLEQGALGQYF
D: -; J: TRBJ1-5; size: -; V: TRBV7-2; DNA: TGTGCCAGCAGCTTAGATCAGGGGCGTTTTCAGCCCCAGCATTTT; CDR3: CASSLDQGRFQPQHF
D: TRBD1; J: TRBJ1-2; size: -; V: TRBV4-3; DNA: TGCGCCAGCAGCCAAGGGATAGGGGACAGGGGGACCTTACTCTATGGCTACACCTTC; CDR3: CASSQGIGDRGTLLYGYTF
D: TRBD1; J: TRBJ1-2; size: -; V: TRBV7-9; DNA: TGTGCCAGTGAGGGACAGGCCCATGGCTACACCTTC; CDR3: CASEGQAHGYTF
D: TRBD2; J: TRBJ2-1; size: once; V: TRBV15; DNA: TGTGCCACCAGCAGAGCAGGGACTAGTTACAATGAGCAGTTCTTC; CDR3: CATSRAGTSYNEQFF
D: -; J: TRBJ2-2; size: -; V: TRBV9; DNA: TGTGCCAGCAGCGTTAGGGGGATTGGGGAGCTGTTTTTT; CDR3: CASSVRGIGELFF
D: TRBD1; J: TRBJ2-1; size: -; V: TRBV9; DNA: TGTGCCAGCAGCACCACAGGGGACATGGGTGAGCAGTTCTTC; CDR3: CASSTTGDMGEQFF
D: -; J: TRBJ2-1; size: few; V: TRBV19; DNA: TGTGCCAGTAGTATAGCGGGCTCCTACAATGAGCAGTTCTTC; CDR3: CASSIAGSYNEQFF
D: -; J: TRBJ1-2; size: few; V: TRBV2; DNA: TGTGCCAGCAGCCCCCCGGGACACGATATCCTGAGCGGTGGCTACACCTTC; CDR3: CASSPPGHDILSGGYTF
D: -; J: TRBJ1-1; size: -; V: TRBV5-4; DNA: TGTGCCAGCAGCTTGCCCTTGGGGGTTGGTGAAGCTTTCTTT; CDR3: CASSLPLGVGEAFF
D: TRBD1; J: TRBJ2-7; size: once; V: TRBV29-1; DNA: TGCAGCGTTCAGGGGGCTGGCTCCTACGAGCAGTACTTC; CDR3: CSVQGAGSYEQYF
D: -; J: TRBJ2-7; size: once; V: TRBV10-3; DNA: TGTGCCATCAGTGATCGGTTTAGCGTCTCCTACGAGCAGTACTTC; CDR3: CAISDRFSVSYEQYF
D: -; J: TRBJ1-1; size: few; V: TRBV7-6; DNA: TGTGCCAGCAGCCCGGGTCAGAACACTGAAGCTTTCTTT; CDR3: CASSPGQNTEAFF
D: -; J: TRBJ2-2; size: -; V: TRBV5-1; DNA: TGCGCCAGCAGCTTTCGACAGTCGAACACCGGGGAGCTGTTTTTT; CDR3: CASSFRQSNTGELFF